Presented here are 18 T cell receptor beta chains from one specimen sequenced in a study of shared clonotypes between healthy human individuals. Using immunoSEQ multiplex PCR, the repertoire was profiled, and TCRdb retains in-frame clones only, with some absent. Seen here are around 88,000 clones, 60% to 75% observed once, and the top ten hold roughly 50%. Input material: memory CD8+ T cells sorted from blood. The subset was: CD45RO+ cells pooled with CCR7-negative TemRA cells. Receptors originate from a man under 40 in good health.

The chain recombines TRBV6-5 with TRBJ2-7; no clear D gene. The germline CDR1 and CDR2 sequences are MNHEY and SVGAGI. The CDR3 runs 14 residues. The germline V and J ends were trimmed by 2 bases and 2 bases, with 10 bases remaining between them. CDR3: CASSYRSQAYEQYF. The CDR3, as DNA: TGTGCCAGCAGTTACAGAAGTCAGGCCTACGAGCAGTACTTC.

This clone was counted a single time. The chain couples TRBV9 to TRBJ2-1, with 10 bases fitting TRBD2. CDR3 size: 14 residues. Unmatched junction bases numbered 2, after V lost 3 bases and J lost 5 bases. Germline V lookup: CDR1 SGDLS, CDR2 YYNGEE. CDR3 sequence reads: CASSGTSGHNEQFF. DNA for the CDR3: TGTGCCAGCAGCGGGACTAGCGGTCACAATGAGCAGTTCTTC.

The chain combines TRBV7-9 with TRBJ1-5; D uncertain. CDR1 SEHNR and CDR2 FQNEAQ come from the germline V gene (reference sequence). The V and J ends lost 3 bases and 4 bases respectively, with 7 bases between them. The CDR3 length is 13 residues. CDR3 protein: CASSLFGNQPQHF. DNA for the CDR3: TGTGCCAGCAGCTTGTTTGGGAATCAGCCCCAGCATTTT.

This clone was observed a single time. The J gene is TRBJ2-2, the V gene TRBV7-2; D unresolved. CDR1 and CDR2 from the germline V gene are SGHTA and FQGNSA. CDR3 length: 15 residues. Trimming took off 5 bases at V and 0 bases at J, with 10 bases between the two ends. CDR3 sequence: CASSRLGANTGELFF. The CDR3 DNA reads as TGTGCCAGCAGCCGCCTGGGCGCGAACACCGGGGAGCTGTTTTTT.

The chain has TRBV5-4 and TRBJ1-1, with a tentative D call TRBD1 (5 bases). Germline V CDR1 and CDR2: SGHNT, YYREEE (reference sequence). CDR3 size: 15 residues. V was shortened by 0 bases and J by 3 bases, with 12 bases between the two germline ends. CDR3 sequence (DNA): TGTGCCAGCAGCTTGGTCGCCAGGGTAGACACTGAAGCTTTCTTT. Translating it yields CASSLVARVDTEAFF.

The CDR3 DNA sequence: TGTGCCAGCAGCTTTTCTCTGGGCTACAATGAGCAGTTCTTC. This codes for CASSFSLGYNEQFF. This rearrangement joins TRBV7-6 to TRBJ2-1; unclear D gene. V lost 3 bases to trimming and J lost 3 bases, with 9 bases between them. The CDR3 runs to 14 residues. The germline V gene has CDR1 SGHVS and CDR2 FNYEAQ.

The chain joins TRBV5-1 to TRBJ1-1; 10 nucleotides match TRBD1. The CDR3 extends over 14 amino acids. J lost 4 bases, V lost 4 bases, and 4 bases had no gene match. The germline V gene has CDR1 SGHRS and CDR2 YFSETQ. CDR3 residues: CASSRQGAGTEAFF. Here the CDR3 DNA reads TGCGCCAGCAGCCGACAGGGGGCTGGCACTGAAGCTTTCTTT.

This clone showed up just a few times. This chain connects TRBV4-2 to TRBJ2-5; tentatively, D is TRBD2 (5 bases). The CDR3 loop spans 16 amino acids. V dropped 2 bases and J dropped 4 bases, with 17 bases sitting between them. CDR1 LGHNA and CDR2 YNFKEQ come from the germline V gene. CDR3 sequence: CASSQNAGAEGETQYF. CDR3 in DNA: TGTGCCAGCAGCCAAAACGCCGGCGCCGAGGGAGAGACCCAGTACTTC.

The chain uses TRBV25-1 and TRBJ2-3; D unclear. Germline V gene sequence: CDR1 MGHDK, CDR2 SYGVNS. Trimming left V 2 bases short and J 4 bases short, with 10 bases between. CDR3 length equals 14 residues. The CDR3 nucleotides read TGTGCCAGCAGTGAACGGAACAGCCCAGATACGCAGTATTTT. Residues: CASSERNSPDTQYF.

The CDR3 spells CASSPRTEISYNEQFF. The CDR3 coding sequence is TGTGCCAGCTCACCCCGGACAGAAATTTCCTACAATGAGCAGTTCTTC. The chain employs TRBV18 and TRBJ2-1, with D possibly matching TRBD1 (6 bases). CDR3 length equals 16 residues. Trimming removed 3 bases at V and 1 base at J, with 13 bases between. CDR1 KGHSH and CDR2 LQKENI come from the germline V gene.

This clone has a handful of counts. The CDR3 region has the DNA TGTGCCAGCAGTTTGGCGCACTACGAGCAGTACTTC. Translation gives CASSLAHYEQYF. The chain is built from TRBV28 and TRBJ2-7, with unresolved D. The germline CDR1 and CDR2 sequences are MDHEN and SYDVKM. The CDR3 is 12 residues long. The V and J ends lost 3 bases and 3 bases respectively, with 6 bases between them.

The chain couples TRBV25-1 to TRBJ2-6; no clear D gene. V lost 4 bases, J lost 0 bases, and 13 bases lay in between. Germline loops: CDR1 MGHDK, CDR2 SYGVNS. The CDR3 is made up of 17 amino acids. The CDR3 DNA sequence: TGTGCCAGCAGTGGGGGTGGTCGGTACTCTGGGGCCAACGTCCTGACTTTC. Translating it yields CASSGGGRYSGANVLTF.

The chain couples TRBV11-2 to TRBJ2-1; the D gene is possibly TRBD2 (6 bases). Trimming pared 1 base from V and 3 bases from J, leaving 7 bases between. The CDR3 has 14 residues. CDR1 is SGHAT, CDR2 FQNNGV, per germline. The DNA for the CDR3 is TGTGCCAGCAGCTTAGTTAGCGGCTACAATGAGCAGTTCTTC. Protein sequence: CASSLVSGYNEQFF.

This clone was detected a few times. The CDR3 loop is CASSPSRDRVTYEQYF. The CDR3 DNA reads as TGTGCCAGCTCTCCTTCCCGGGACAGGGTTACCTACGAGCAGTACTTC. The rearrangement uses TRBV18 and TRBJ2-7; 9 bases are shared with TRBD1. Germline CDR1 is KGHSH and CDR2 is LQKENI. Trimming at V came to 6 bases and at J to 2 bases, leaving 11 bases not matched to a gene. The CDR3 runs to 16 residues. The entire variable domain, with the rest obtained from reference TRBV18 and TRBJ2-7, is as follows: NAGVMQNPRHLVRRRGQEARLRCSPMKGHSHVYWYRQLPEEGLKFMVYLQKENIIDESGMPKERFSAEFPKEGPSILRIQQVVRGDSAAYFCASSPSRDRVTYEQYFGPGTRLTVT.

J is TRBJ2-1 and V is TRBV9, with D perhaps being TRBD1 or TRBD2 (6 bases each). The CDR3 spans 17 residues. The germline CDR1 and CDR2 sequences are SGDLS and YYNGEE. The V end was cut by 4 bases, the J end by 8 bases, with 25 bases between. This chain's CDR3 is CASSSSGASRLSDEQFF. CDR3 coding DNA: TGTGCCAGCAGCTCCTCGGGGGCTAGCAGGTTGAGTGATGAGCAGTTCTTC. Combining the CDR3 with reference TRBV9 and TRBJ2-1 gives the whole variable domain DSGVTQTPKHLITATGQRVTLRCSPRSGDLSVYWYQQSLDQGLQFLIQYYNGEERAKGNILERFSAQQFPDLHSELNLSSLELGDSALYFCASSSSGASRLSDEQFFGPGTRLTVL.

The rearrangement joins TRBV5-1 to TRBJ1-1; 11 nucleotides align to TRBD1. The V gene end was trimmed by 7 bases and the J gene end by 3 bases; junction bases not matched to a gene: 8. CDR3 length: 15 amino acids. Germline V lookup: CDR1 SGHRS, CDR2 YFSETQ. The CDR3 coding sequence is TGCGCCAGCGGCCCCGGGACAGGGGGTTACACTGAAGCTTTCTTT. Its protein product is CASGPGTGGYTEAFF. Full variable domain (outside the CDR3, taken from reference TRBV5-1 and TRBJ1-1): KAGVTQTPRYLIKTRGQQVTLSCSPISGHRSVSWYQQTPGQGLQFLFEYFSETQRNKGNFPGRFSGRQFSNSRSEMNVSTLELGDSALYLCASGPGTGGYTEAFFGQGTRLTVV.

Note on this clone: Other DNA sequences within the sample encode an identical CDR3. The rearrangement uses TRBV19 and TRBJ2-1; D may match TRBD1 or TRBD2 (6 bases each). The germline CDR1 and CDR2 sequences are LNHDA and SQIVND (reference sequence). V gave up 2 bases and J gave up 10 bases, with 12 bases separating them. The CDR3 has 13 amino acids. This CDR3 is CASSISGGGEQFF. The DNA of the CDR3 is TGTGCCAGTAGTATAAGCGGAGGGGGAGAGCAGTTCTTC.

The rearrangement links TRBV19 to TRBJ2-7; D is undetermined. The germline V and J ends were trimmed by 4 bases and 2 bases, with 3 bases remaining between them. The CDR3 is 11 residues long. Germline values: CDR1 LNHDA, CDR2 SQIVND (reference sequence). CDR3 protein: CASSTAYEQYF. The DNA for the CDR3 is TGTGCCAGTAGTACCGCCTACGAGCAGTACTTC.